These 13 T cell receptor beta chains were all obtained from the same sample, sequenced in a study of HIV-infected children after antiretroviral therapy interruption. RNA-based 3' RACE libraries used unique molecular identifiers. Each CDR3 protein gets one entry after TCRdb re-called the 3' RACE reads with MiXCR. The sample has about 46,000 distinct CDR3 sequences; more than 3.5% are singletons. As for treatment: PENTA 11 planned treatment interruption arm or continuous ART arm. The material was CD45RA+ CD4+ T cells from PBMCs, pooled from several time points, obtained from a donor given antiretroviral therapy, either interrupted or continuous. Subset noted: naive CD4+ CD45RA+ CD45RO- T cells. The source of these receptors is a pool of human donors with HIV.

This chain uses TRBV30 with TRBJ2-3; D may match TRBD1 or TRBD2 (6 bases each). Trimming cost V 5 bases and J 2 bases, with 14 bases left between them. CDR3 length: 14 amino acids. From germline, CDR1 is GTSNPN and CDR2 SVGIG (reference sequence). CDR3 in amino acids: CAWSKGGPTDTQYF. Written as DNA, the CDR3 is TGTGCCTGGTCGAAGGGGGGCCCCACAGATACGCAGTATTTT.

The V call is TRBV7-2, the J call TRBJ2-7; the D is unclear. Germline-derived CDR1 and CDR2 are SGHTA and FQGNSA. Trimming cost V 0 bases and J 3 bases, with 18 bases left between them. The length of the CDR3 is 17 residues. CDR3 sequence (DNA): TGTGCCAGCAGCTTAGCCTCGGTAAAAGGCCTCTACTACGAGCAGTACTTC. Translation: CASSLASVKGLYYEQYF.

This clonotype appeared a few times. The chain combines TRBV4-1 with TRBJ1-2; no reliable D call. Germline-derived CDR1 and CDR2 are MGHRA and YSYEKL. Trimming removed 4 bases from V and 5 bases from J, with 17 bases in between. The CDR3 extends over 15 amino acids. For the CDR3, the DNA is TGCGCCAGCAGCCTAGGAGGGCGGTCAGAGTATGGCTACACCTTC. Residues: CASSLGGRSEYGYTF.

In this sample, this clonotype turned up a few times. The genes are TRBV9 and TRBJ1-3; a possible D gene is TRBD1 (6 bases). Between the trimmed V and J ends, which lost 1 base and 0 bases, there was a span of 14 bases. This CDR3 has 17 residues. Germline CDR1 and CDR2: SGDLS and YYNGEE. The CDR3 region is CASSVLDRQSSGNTIYF. For the CDR3, the DNA is TGTGCCAGCAGCGTACTCGACAGGCAGAGCTCTGGAAACACCATATATTTT.

This clonotype was seen repeatedly, ten times or more. The chain is built from TRBV19 and TRBJ1-6; 7 bases map to TRBD1. The ends lost 8 bases at V and 9 bases at J; junction bases unmatched: 7. CDR3 length equals 13 residues. Germline V gene sequence: CDR1 LNHDA, CDR2 SQIVND (reference sequence). CDR3 protein: CASGQDHGSPLHF. The CDR3 nucleotides are TGTGCCAGTGGACAGGACCATGGTTCACCCCTCCACTTT.

This clonotype has a count of ten or more. The CDR3 coding sequence is TGCAGTGCCCCAGCGGGGGGGGCCGGGGGGGAGACCCAGTACTTC. Translated: CSAPAGGAGGETQYF. The chain carries TRBV20-1 and TRBJ2-5, with 10 nucleotides matching TRBD2. CDR1 and CDR2 from the germline V gene are DFQATT and SNEGSKA (reference sequence). The junction had 12 bases not matched to a gene; V was cut back by 6 bases and J by 5 bases. CDR3 length: 15 amino acids.

V gene TRBV12-3 or TRBV12-4 combines with J gene TRBJ2-7; no clear D. The CDR3 has 14 amino acids. Trimming took off 7 bases at V and 0 bases at J, with 13 bases between the two ends. The CDR3 region has the DNA TGTGCCAGCAAGAGTCAGCAACTCTCCTACGAGCAGTACTTC. Its translation: CASKSQQLSYEQYF.

This clonotype was seen many times. DNA of the CDR3: TGTGCCAGCAGTCCTAGCGGGGGCTCCTACAATGAGCAGTTCTTC. It translates to CASSPSGGSYNEQFF. The genes are TRBV6-5 and TRBJ2-1; 10 bases line up with TRBD2. Germline CDR1 reads MNHEY; CDR2 reads SVGAGI. V was clipped by 5 bases and J by 0 bases; unmatched bases: 1. The CDR3 has 15 amino acids.

This clonotype was observed many times. This chain connects TRBV12-3 or TRBV12-4 to TRBJ1-1; 8 nucleotides line up with TRBD1. The CDR3 is 14 residues long. V was clipped by 4 bases and J by 3 bases; unmatched bases: 4. CDR3 in amino acids: CASSYSQGDTEAFF. CDR3 nucleotide sequence: TGTGCCAGCAGTTACTCACAGGGGGACACTGAAGCTTTCTTT.

In its sample, this clonotype was seen many times. CDR3 sequence reads: CASSLVLGGNTIYF. CDR3 coding DNA: TGTGCCAGCAGTTTGGTTCTCGGTGGAAACACCATATATTTT. The chain is built from TRBV12-3 or TRBV12-4 and TRBJ1-3, with D hard to call. The germline V and J ends were trimmed by 3 bases and 3 bases, with 9 bases remaining between them. The CDR3 runs to 14 residues.

This clonotype showed up many times. The chain employs TRBV3-1 and TRBJ1-6; maybe TRBD1 (6 bases). Germline lookup yields CDR1 LGHDT and CDR2 YNNKEL (reference sequence). V was trimmed by 0 bases and J by 15 bases, leaving 12 bases between them. The CDR3 consists of 13 residues. The CDR3, as DNA: TGTGCCAGCAGCCAAGACAGGGGAATAATCCTCCACTTT. It is translated as CASSQDRGIILHF.

This clonotype was counted at least ten times. V gene TRBV20-1 combines with J gene TRBJ1-5; 9 bases are shared with TRBD1. The CDR3 length is 13 residues. Germline values: CDR1 DFQATT, CDR2 SNEGSKA (reference sequence). V trimming: 7 bases; J trimming: 4 bases; junction bases outside the gene matches: 5. In DNA form, the CDR3 reads TGCAGTGGAGGGACAGGGTTAAATCAGCCCCAGCATTTT. This gives the protein CSGGTGLNQPQHF.

V usage is TRBV29-1 and J usage is TRBJ2-7; 9 bases are shared with TRBD1. The CDR3 loop spans 14 amino acids. The germline gives CDR1 SQVTM, CDR2 ANQGSEA. Unmatched junction bases numbered 9, after V lost 4 bases and J lost 5 bases. DNA of the CDR3: TGCAGCGTTGGAGGGGGACAGGGTTTGGACGAGCAGTACTTC. Protein: CSVGGGQGLDEQYF.